The next 14 T cell receptor beta chains were all read from a single sample in a study of regulatory T cells in long-lasting Graves disease. Building the TCR beta libraries relied on iRepertoire HTBI primers, and CDR3 regions underwent Arm-PCR. MiXCR was run by TCRdb on the multiplex PCR reads, yielding one entry per CDR3 protein. Among approximately 400,000 distinct CDR3 sequences, about a quarter were seen once, and the ten largest hold roughly a quarter. Time point specified: persistent/refractory GD, antithyroid drugs over 5 years with positive TRAb. Isolated PBMC RNA provided the starting material for the TCR library. The starting material was peripheral blood mononuclear cells (PBMCs), obtained when the disease was refractory, from a patient treated with antithyroid drugs. The receptors were gathered from a female donor with Graves disease.

This clonotype has just a few counts. This chain uses TRBV5-1 with TRBJ2-2; D is perhaps TRBD1 or TRBD2 (6 bases each). The CDR3 extends over 15 amino acids. V gave up 5 bases and J gave up 2 bases, with 13 bases separating them. Germline V gene sequence: CDR1 SGHRS, CDR2 YFSETQ. CDR3 residues: CASRDTGTNTGELFF. Here the CDR3 DNA reads TGCGCCAGCAGGGATACAGGGACTAACACCGGGGAGCTGTTTTTT.

CDR3: CASSFTGGTKNIQYF. CDR3 sequence (DNA): TGTGCCAGCAGTTTCACAGGGGGTACCAAAAACATTCAGTACTTC. This chain connects TRBV28 to TRBJ2-4, with 8 nucleotides matching TRBD1. CDR1 MDHEN and CDR2 SYDVKM come from the germline V gene. The CDR3 runs 15 residues. J gave up 2 bases and V 3 bases, and 3 bases lay outside the gene matches.

This clonotype was counted ten times or more. The J gene is TRBJ1-1, the V gene TRBV20-1; D is unclear. This CDR3 is 14 amino acids long. Looked up from germline, CDR1 is DFQATT and CDR2 is SNEGSKA (reference sequence). V lost 3 bases and J lost 3, with 14 bases in between. CDR3 in DNA: TGCAGTGCTAGCCCACCGGACTTGCACACTGAAGCTTTCTTT. Protein product: CSASPPDLHTEAFF.

This clonotype has just a few counts. V is TRBV5-1 and J is TRBJ1-2; TRBD1 matches 8 bases. CDR1 is SGHRS, CDR2 YFSETQ, per germline. V was pared by 4 bases and J by 1 base, with 3 bases of the junction left unmatched. The CDR3 totals 14 residues. The CDR3 loop reads CASSKTGDNYGYTF. In DNA, the CDR3 is TGCGCCAGCAGCAAGACAGGGGATAACTATGGCTACACCTTC.

This clonotype appeared many times. CDR3 in amino acids: CASSLKAQIRQETQYF. As DNA, the CDR3 is TGTGCCAGCAGTTTAAAGGCCCAGATCAGACAAGAGACCCAGTACTTC. The chain has TRBV12-3 or TRBV12-4 and TRBJ2-5; D is undetermined. The CDR3 totals 16 residues. The ends were cut back, 2 bases at V and 2 bases at J, with 15 bases in the middle.

This clonotype was counted ten times or more. The chain has TRBV12-3 or TRBV12-4 and TRBJ2-3; TRBD1 aligns across 8 bases. This CDR3 spans 16 amino acids. V trimming: 3 bases; J trimming: 4 bases; junction bases outside the gene matches: 9. The CDR3 region is CASSFPEGQGPDTQYF. DNA of the CDR3: TGTGCCAGCAGTTTCCCCGAAGGACAGGGCCCAGATACGCAGTATTTT.

Many counts were recorded for this clonotype. J is TRBJ2-5 and V is TRBV3-1; 8 bases line up with TRBD2. The ends lost 0 bases at V and 5 bases at J; junction bases unmatched: 5. This CDR3 spans 15 amino acids. Germline lookup yields CDR1 LGHDT and CDR2 YNNKEL (reference sequence). The CDR3 DNA reads as TGTGCCAGCAGCCAAGACAGCGGGAGTGGGGAGACCCAGTACTTC. This gives the protein CASSQDSGSGETQYF.

This clonotype appeared a few times. A much larger clonotype is one base distant, so this may be a read error. The V gene is TRBV15, the J gene TRBJ1-1, with no clear D. CDR1 and CDR2 from the germline V gene are LNHNV and YYDKDF (reference sequence). The V gene lost 5 bases and the J gene lost 2 bases, with 3 bases spanning the gap. The CDR3 runs 11 residues. The CDR3 nucleotides read TGTGCCACCAGCGTTAACACTGAAGCTTTCTTT. It is translated as CATSVNTEAFF. Full variable domain (outside the CDR3, taken from reference TRBV15 and TRBJ1-1): DAMVIQNPRYQVTQFGKPVTLSCSQTLNHNVMYWYQQKSSQAPKLLFHYYDKDFNNEADTPDNFQSRRPNTSFCFLDIRSPGLGDTAMYLCATSVNTEAFFGQGTRLTVV.

About this clonotype: A read error likely explains this, since a far larger clone differs by one base. This chain links TRBV7-8 with TRBJ2-7; tentatively, D is TRBD1 or TRBD2 (5 bases each). Germline loops: CDR1 SGHVS, CDR2 FQNEAQ. This CDR3 is 14 amino acids long. The CDR3, as DNA: TGTGCCAGCAGTGGCCGGGGCCACTCCTGCGAGCAGTACTTC. Protein: CASSGRGHSCEQYF. Based on the CDR3 plus reference TRBV7-8 and TRBJ2-7, the full variable domain is GAGVSQSPRYKVAKRGQDVALRCDPISGHVSLFWYQQALGQGPEFLTYFQNEAQLDKSGLPSDRFFAERPEGSVSTLKIQRTQQEDSAVYLCASSGRGHSCEQYFGPGTRLTVT.

The chain has TRBV19 and TRBJ1-1; D is undetermined. Trimming removed 2 bases at V and 1 base at J, with 5 bases between. Germline values: CDR1 LNHDA, CDR2 SQIVND (reference sequence). CDR3 length: 13 amino acids. The CDR3 DNA follows: TGTGCCAGTAGTATATTAGAGAACACTGAAGCTTTCTTT. As protein: CASSILENTEAFF.

This chain joins TRBV11-2 and TRBJ2-6; D might be TRBD1 (6 bases). This CDR3 spans 14 amino acids. The germline V and J ends were trimmed by 6 bases and 4 bases, with 10 bases remaining between them. Germline CDR1 SGHAT, CDR2 FQNNGV. The CDR3 region has the DNA TGTGCCAGCAGTTCGCAGGGGGGGGCCAACGTCCTGACTTTC. It encodes CASSSQGGANVLTF.

This rearrangement joins TRBV5-6 to TRBJ1-5, with D hard to call. The V gene's germline CDR1 is SGHDT and CDR2 YYEEEE. The V and J ends lost 6 bases and 6 bases respectively, with 19 bases between them. This CDR3 spans 15 amino acids. CDR3 in DNA: TGTGCCAGCACTCCCTTGGGAAGGCGCCTTCAGCCCCAGCATTTT. Encoded protein: CASTPLGRRLQPQHF.

This clonotype was counted between two and nine times. The V call is TRBV10-3, the J call TRBJ1-2; no reliable D call. CDR1 is ENHRY, CDR2 SYGVKD, per germline. There are 14 residues in the CDR3. Trimming cost V 3 bases and J 0 bases, with 8 bases left between them. The CDR3 here is CAISDDAANYGYTF. CDR3 in DNA: TGTGCCATCAGTGACGATGCAGCTAACTATGGCTACACCTTC.

This clonotype was observed many times. The chain combines TRBV2 with TRBJ2-2; D not certain. Germline CDR1 and CDR2: SNHLY and FYNNEI. Trimming cost V 2 bases and J 1 base, with 14 bases left between them. This CDR3 is built from 17 residues. CDR3 residues: CASSESQEHLNTGELFF. Here the CDR3 DNA reads TGTGCCAGCAGTGAATCCCAGGAGCACCTGAACACCGGGGAGCTGTTTTTT.